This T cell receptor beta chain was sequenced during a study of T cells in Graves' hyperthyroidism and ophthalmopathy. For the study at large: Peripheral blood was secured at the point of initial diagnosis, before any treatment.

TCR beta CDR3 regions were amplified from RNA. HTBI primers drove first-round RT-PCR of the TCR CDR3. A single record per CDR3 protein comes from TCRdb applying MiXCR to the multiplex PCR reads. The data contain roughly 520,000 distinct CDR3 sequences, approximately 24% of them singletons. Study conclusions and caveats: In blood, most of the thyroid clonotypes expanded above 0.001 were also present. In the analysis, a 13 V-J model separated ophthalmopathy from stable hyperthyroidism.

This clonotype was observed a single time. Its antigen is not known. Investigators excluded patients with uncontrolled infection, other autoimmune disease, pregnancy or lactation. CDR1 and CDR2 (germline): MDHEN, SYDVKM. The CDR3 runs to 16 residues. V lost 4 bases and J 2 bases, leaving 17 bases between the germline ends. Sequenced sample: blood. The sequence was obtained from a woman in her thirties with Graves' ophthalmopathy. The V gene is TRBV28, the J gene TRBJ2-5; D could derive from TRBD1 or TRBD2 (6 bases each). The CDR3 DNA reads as TGTGCCAGCAGTTCTGGGGGGCTACGGCAACAAGAGACCCAGTACTTC. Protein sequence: CASSSGGLRQQETQYF.